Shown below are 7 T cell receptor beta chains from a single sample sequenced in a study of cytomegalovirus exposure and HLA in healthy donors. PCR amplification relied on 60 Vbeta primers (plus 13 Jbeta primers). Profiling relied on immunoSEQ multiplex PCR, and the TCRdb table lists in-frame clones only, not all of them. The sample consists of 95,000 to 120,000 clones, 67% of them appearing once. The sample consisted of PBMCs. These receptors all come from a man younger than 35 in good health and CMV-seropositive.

CDR3 amino acids: CASSPPVVADNSGELFF. In nucleotides, the CDR3 is TGTGCCAGCAGCCCTCCGGTAGTCGCGGACAATTCTGGAGAACTGTTTTTT. The chain carries TRBV7-9 and TRBJ1-4; D perhaps matches TRBD1 (5 bases). Germline V gene lookup returns CDR1 SEHNR and CDR2 FQNEAQ (reference sequence). CDR3 length: 17 residues. V lost 5 bases, J lost 12 bases, and 28 bases lay in between. The whole variable domain, remainder taken from reference TRBV7-9 and TRBJ1-4, is DTGVSQNPRHKITKRGQNVTFRCDPISEHNRLYWYRQTLGQGPEFLTYFQNEAQLEKSRLLSDRFSAERPKGSFSTLEIQRTEQGDSAMYLCASSPPVVADNSGELFFGSGTQLSVL.

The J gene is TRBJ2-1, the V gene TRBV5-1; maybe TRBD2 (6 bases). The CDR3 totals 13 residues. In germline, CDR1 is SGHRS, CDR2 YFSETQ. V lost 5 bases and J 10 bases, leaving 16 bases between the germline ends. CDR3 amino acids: CASRPLGGPEQFF. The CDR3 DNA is TGCGCCAGCAGACCCCTGGGGGGACCCGAGCAGTTCTTC.

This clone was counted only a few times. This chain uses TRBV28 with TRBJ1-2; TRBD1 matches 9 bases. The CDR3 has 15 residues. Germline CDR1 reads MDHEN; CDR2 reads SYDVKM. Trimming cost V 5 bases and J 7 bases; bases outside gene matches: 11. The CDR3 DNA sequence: TGTGCCAGCAGTGCCTGGGACAGGGTTCGGGGTGGCTACACCTTC. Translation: CASSAWDRVRGGYTF.

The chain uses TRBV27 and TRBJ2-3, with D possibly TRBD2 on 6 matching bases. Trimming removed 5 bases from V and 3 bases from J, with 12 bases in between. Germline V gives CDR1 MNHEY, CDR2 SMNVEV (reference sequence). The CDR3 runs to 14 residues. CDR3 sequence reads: CASSRYGGTDTQYF. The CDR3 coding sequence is TGTGCCAGCAGTCGTTATGGGGGGACAGATACGCAGTATTTT.

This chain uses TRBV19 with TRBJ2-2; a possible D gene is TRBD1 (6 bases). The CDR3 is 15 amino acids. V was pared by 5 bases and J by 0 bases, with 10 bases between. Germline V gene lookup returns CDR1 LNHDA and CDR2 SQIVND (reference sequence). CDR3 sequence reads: CASSDQGPNTGELFF. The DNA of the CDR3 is TGTGCCAGTAGTGACCAGGGGCCGAACACCGGGGAGCTGTTTTTT.

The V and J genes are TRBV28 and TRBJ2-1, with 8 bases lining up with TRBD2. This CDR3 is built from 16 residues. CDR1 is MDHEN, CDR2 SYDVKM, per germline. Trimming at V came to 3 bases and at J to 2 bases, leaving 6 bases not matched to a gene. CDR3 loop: CASSFLAGGPYNEQFF. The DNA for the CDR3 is TGTGCCAGCAGTTTTTTGGCGGGGGGCCCCTACAATGAGCAGTTCTTC.

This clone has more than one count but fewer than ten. The CDR3 sequence is CASSGLAGYQETQYF. The DNA of the CDR3 is TGTGCCAGCAGTGGACTAGCGGGATATCAAGAGACCCAGTACTTC. The chain joins TRBV2 to TRBJ2-5, with 11 nucleotides matching TRBD2. Germline V gene lookup returns CDR1 SNHLY and CDR2 FYNNEI. V lost 4 bases to trimming and J lost 2 bases; unmatched junction nucleotides: 3. The CDR3 runs to 15 residues.